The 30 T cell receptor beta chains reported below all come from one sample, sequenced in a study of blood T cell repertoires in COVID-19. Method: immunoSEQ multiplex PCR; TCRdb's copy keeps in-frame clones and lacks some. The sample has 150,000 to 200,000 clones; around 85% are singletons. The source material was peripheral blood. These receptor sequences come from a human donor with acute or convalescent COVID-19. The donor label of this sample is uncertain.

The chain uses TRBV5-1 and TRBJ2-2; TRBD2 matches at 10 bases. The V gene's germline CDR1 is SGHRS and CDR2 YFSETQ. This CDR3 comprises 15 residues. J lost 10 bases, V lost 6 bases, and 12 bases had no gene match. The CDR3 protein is CASKLVAGGPEELFF. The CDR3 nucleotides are TGCGCCAGCAAACTTGTAGCGGGGGGCCCCGAGGAGCTGTTTTTT.

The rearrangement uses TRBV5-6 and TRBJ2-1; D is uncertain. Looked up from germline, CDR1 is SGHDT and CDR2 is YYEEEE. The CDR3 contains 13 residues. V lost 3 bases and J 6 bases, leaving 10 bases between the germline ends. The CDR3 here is CASSSRTGNEQFF. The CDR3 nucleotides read TGTGCCAGCAGCTCAAGAACGGGCAATGAGCAGTTCTTC.

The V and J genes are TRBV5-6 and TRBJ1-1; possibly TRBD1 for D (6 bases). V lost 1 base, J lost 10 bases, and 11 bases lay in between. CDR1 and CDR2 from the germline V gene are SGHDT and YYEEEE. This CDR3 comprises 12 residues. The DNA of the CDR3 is TGTGCCAGCAGCTTGAGACAGGTCGTAGCTTTCTTT. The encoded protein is CASSLRQVVAFF.

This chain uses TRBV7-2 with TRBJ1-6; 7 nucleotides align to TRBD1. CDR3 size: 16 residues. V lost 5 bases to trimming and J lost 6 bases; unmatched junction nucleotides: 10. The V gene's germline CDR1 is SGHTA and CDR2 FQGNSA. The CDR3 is CASSTRTGTANSPLHF. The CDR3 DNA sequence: TGTGCCAGCAGCACCCGAACCGGGACAGCTAATTCACCCCTCCACTTT.

As DNA, the CDR3 is TGTGCCAGTAGTAGGGGCGTGATGAACACTGAAGCTTTCTTT. Its translation: CASSRGVMNTEAFF. The rearrangement joins TRBV19 to TRBJ1-1; perhaps TRBD1 as D (5 bases). CDR1 and CDR2 (germline): LNHDA, SQIVND (reference sequence). The CDR3 extends over 14 amino acids. V gave up 4 bases and J gave up 0 bases, with 9 bases separating them.

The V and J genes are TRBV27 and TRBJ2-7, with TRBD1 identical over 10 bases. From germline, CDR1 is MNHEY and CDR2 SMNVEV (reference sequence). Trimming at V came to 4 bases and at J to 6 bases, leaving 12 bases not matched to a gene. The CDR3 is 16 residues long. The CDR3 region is CASSSPPGTGEAEQYF. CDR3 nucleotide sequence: TGTGCCAGCAGTTCCCCCCCCGGGACAGGGGAGGCCGAGCAGTACTTC.

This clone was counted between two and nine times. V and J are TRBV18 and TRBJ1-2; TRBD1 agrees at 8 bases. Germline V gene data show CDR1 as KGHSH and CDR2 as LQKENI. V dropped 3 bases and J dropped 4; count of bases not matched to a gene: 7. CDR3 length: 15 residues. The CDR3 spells CASSPGQAGAYGYTF. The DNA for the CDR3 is TGTGCCAGCTCACCGGGACAGGCTGGGGCCTATGGCTACACCTTC.

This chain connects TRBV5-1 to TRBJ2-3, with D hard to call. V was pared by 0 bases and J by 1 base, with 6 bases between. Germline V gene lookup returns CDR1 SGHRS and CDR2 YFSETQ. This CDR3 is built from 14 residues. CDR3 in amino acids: CASSLELGTDTQYF. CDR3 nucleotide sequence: TGCGCCAGCAGCTTGGAACTCGGCACAGATACGCAGTATTTT. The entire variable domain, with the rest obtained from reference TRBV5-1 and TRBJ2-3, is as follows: KAGVTQTPRYLIKTRGQQVTLSCSPISGHRSVSWYQQTPGQGLQFLFEYFSETQRNKGNFPGRFSGRQFSNSRSEMNVSTLELGDSALYLCASSLELGTDTQYFGPGTRLTVL.

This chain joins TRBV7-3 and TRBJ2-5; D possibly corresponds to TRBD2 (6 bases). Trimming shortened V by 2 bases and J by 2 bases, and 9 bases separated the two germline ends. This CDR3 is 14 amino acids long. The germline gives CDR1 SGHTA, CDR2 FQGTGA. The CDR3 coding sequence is TGTGCCAGCAGCTTATGGGGGGAACAAGAGACCCAGTACTTC. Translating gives CASSLWGEQETQYF.

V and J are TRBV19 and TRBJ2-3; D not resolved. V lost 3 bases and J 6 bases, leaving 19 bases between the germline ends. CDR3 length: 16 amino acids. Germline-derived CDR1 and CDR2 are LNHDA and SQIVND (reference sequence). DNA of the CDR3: TGTGCCAGTAGTATCTCCGGTGAGGTGGCTTGGGATACGCAGTATTTT. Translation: CASSISGEVAWDTQYF. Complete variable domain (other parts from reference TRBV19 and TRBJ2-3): DGGITQSPKYLFRKEGQNVTLSCEQNLNHDAMYWYRQDPGQGLRLIYYSQIVNDFQKGDIAEGYSVSREKKESFPLTVTSAQKNPTAFYLCASSISGEVAWDTQYFGPGTRLTVL.

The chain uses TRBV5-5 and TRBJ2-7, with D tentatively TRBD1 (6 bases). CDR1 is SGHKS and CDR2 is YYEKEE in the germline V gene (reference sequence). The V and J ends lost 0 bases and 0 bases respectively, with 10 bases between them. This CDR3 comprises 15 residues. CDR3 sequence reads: CASSLGTGHSYEQYF. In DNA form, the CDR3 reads TGTGCCAGCAGCTTGGGAACAGGGCACTCCTACGAGCAGTACTTC.

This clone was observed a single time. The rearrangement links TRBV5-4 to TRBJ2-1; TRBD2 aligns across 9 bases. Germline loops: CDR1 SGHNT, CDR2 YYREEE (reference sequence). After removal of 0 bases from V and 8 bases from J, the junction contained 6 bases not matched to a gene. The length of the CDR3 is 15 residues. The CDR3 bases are TGTGCCAGCAGCTTGGGAGGCGGGGGGGCCCATGAGCAGTTCTTC. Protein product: CASSLGGGGAHEQFF.

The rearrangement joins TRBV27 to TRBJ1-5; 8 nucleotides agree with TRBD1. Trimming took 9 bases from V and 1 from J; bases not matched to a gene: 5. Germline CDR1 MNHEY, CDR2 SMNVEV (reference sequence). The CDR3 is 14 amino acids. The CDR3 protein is CASSGGASNQPQHF. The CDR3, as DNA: TGTGCCAGTTCAGGGGGCGCGAGCAATCAGCCCCAGCATTTT.

CDR3 amino acids: CSVVWVRLADYTDTQYF. The CDR3, as DNA: TGCAGCGTTGTATGGGTTCGACTAGCGGATTACACAGATACGCAGTATTTT. The chain couples TRBV29-1 to TRBJ2-3; the match to TRBD2 covers 9 bases. Germline V gene sequence: CDR1 SQVTM, CDR2 ANQGSEA. V lost 4 bases and J lost 2; bases outside the gene matches: 13. This CDR3 region has 17 residues.

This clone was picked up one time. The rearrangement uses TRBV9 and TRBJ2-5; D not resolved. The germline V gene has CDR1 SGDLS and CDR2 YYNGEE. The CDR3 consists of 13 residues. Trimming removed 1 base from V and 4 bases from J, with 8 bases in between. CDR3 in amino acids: CASSVNPGETQYF. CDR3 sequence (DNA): TGTGCCAGCAGCGTAAATCCAGGAGAGACCCAGTACTTC. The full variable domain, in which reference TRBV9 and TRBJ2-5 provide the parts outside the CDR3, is DSGVTQTPKHLITATGQRVTLRCSPRSGDLSVYWYQQSLDQGLQFLIQYYNGEERAKGNILERFSAQQFPDLHSELNLSSLELGDSALYFCASSVNPGETQYFGPGTRLLVL.

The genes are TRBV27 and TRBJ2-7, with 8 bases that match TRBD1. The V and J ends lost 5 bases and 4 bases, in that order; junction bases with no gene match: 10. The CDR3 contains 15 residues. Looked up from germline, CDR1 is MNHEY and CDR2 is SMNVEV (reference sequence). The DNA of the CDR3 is TGTGCCAGCAGTGTACGACAGGGGTCAGGTTACGAGCAGTACTTC. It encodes CASSVRQGSGYEQYF.

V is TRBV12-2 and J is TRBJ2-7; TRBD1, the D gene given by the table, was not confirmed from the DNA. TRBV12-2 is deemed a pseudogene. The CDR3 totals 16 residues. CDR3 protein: CASRPDREPWSYEQYF. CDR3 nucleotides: TGTGCAAGTCGCCCAGACAGGGAACCCTGGTCCTACGAGCAGTACTTC.

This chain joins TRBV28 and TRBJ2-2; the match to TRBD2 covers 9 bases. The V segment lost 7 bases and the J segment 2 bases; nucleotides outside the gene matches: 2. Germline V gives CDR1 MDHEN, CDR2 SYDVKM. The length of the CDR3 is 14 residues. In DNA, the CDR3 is TGTGCCAGCACTAGCGGGGAAAACACCGGGGAGCTGTTTTTT. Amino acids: CASTSGENTGELFF.

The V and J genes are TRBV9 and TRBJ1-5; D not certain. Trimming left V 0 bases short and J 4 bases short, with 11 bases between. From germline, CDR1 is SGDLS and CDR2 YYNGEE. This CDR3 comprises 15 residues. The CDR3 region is CASSVAGAENQPQHF. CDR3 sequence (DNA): TGTGCCAGCAGCGTAGCTGGAGCGGAAAATCAGCCCCAGCATTTT.

The CDR3 sequence: CSVDLSTDTQYF. CDR3 sequence (DNA): TGCAGCGTTGATCTAAGCACAGATACGCAGTATTTT. The rearrangement joins TRBV29-1 to TRBJ2-3; D ambiguous. CDR1 SQVTM and CDR2 ANQGSEA come from the germline V gene. The V end lost 3 bases, the J end lost 0 bases, and 4 bases lay between the germline ends. This CDR3 spans 12 amino acids.

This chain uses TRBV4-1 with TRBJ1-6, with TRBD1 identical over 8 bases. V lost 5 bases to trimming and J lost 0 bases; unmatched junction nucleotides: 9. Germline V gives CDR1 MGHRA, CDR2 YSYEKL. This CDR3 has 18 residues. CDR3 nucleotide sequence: TGCGCCAGCAGCGAACCGGGACAGGAGAGCTCCTATAATTCACCCCTCCACTTT. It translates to CASSEPGQESSYNSPLHF.

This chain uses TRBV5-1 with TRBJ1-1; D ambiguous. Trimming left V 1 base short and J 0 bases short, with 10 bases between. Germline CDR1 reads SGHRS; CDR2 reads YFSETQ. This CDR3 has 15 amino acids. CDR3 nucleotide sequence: TGCGCCAGCAGCTTGACGGGGAAAATGAACACTGAAGCTTTCTTT. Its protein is CASSLTGKMNTEAFF.

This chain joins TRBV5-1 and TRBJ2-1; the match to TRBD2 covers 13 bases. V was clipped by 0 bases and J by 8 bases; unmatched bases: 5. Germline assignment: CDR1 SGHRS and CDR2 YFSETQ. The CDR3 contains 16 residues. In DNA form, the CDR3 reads TGCGCCAGCAGCTTGGAACTAGCGGGGGGGCCCTATGAGCAGTTCTTC. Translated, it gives CASSLELAGGPYEQFF.

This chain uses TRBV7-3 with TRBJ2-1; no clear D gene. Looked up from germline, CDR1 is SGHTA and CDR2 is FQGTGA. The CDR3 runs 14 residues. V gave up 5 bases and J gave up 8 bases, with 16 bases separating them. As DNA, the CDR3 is TGTGCCAGCAGCCCAACCAGTGTCGTGGATGAGCAGTTCTTC. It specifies CASSPTSVVDEQFF.

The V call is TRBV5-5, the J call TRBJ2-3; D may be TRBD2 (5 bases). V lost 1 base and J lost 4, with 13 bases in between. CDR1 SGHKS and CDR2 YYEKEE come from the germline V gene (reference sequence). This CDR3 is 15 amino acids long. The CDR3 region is CASSLYPSLSDTQYF. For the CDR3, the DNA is TGTGCCAGCAGCTTGTATCCTAGCCTGTCAGATACGCAGTATTTT.

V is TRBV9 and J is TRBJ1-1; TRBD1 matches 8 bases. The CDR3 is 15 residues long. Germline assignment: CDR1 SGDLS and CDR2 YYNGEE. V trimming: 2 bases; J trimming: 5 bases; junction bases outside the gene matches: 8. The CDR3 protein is CASSVYGQGATEAFF. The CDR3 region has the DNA TGTGCCAGCAGCGTGTACGGACAGGGAGCAACTGAAGCTTTCTTT.

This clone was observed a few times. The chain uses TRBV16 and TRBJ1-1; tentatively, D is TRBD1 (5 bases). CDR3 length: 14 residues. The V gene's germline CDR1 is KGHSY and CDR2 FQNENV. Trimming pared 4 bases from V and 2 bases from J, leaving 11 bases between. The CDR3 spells CASSRGVFNTEAFF. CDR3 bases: TGTGCCAGCAGCCGGGGGGTCTTCAACACTGAAGCTTTCTTT.

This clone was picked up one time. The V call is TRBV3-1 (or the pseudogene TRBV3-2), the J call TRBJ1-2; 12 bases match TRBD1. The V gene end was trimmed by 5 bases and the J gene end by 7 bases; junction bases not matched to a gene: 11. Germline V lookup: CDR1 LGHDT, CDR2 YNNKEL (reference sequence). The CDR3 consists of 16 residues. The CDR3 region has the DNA TGTGCCAGCAGCTACCTTGGGGACAGGGGGCTGAGTGGCTACACCTTC. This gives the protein CASSYLGDRGLSGYTF.

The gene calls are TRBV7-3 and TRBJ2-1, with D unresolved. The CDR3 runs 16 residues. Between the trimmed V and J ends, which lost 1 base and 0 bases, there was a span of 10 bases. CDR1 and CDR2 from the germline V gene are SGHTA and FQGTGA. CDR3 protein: CASSLNSPASYNEQFF. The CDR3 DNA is TGTGCCAGCAGCTTAAATAGCCCGGCCTCCTACAATGAGCAGTTCTTC.

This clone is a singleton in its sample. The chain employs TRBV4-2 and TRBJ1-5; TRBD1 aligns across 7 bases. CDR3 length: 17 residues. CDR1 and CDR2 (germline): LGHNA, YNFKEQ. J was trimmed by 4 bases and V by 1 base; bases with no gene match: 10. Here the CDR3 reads CASSQGFGTEGNQPQHF. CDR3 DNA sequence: TGTGCCAGCAGCCAAGGATTCGGGACAGAGGGGAATCAGCCCCAGCATTTT.